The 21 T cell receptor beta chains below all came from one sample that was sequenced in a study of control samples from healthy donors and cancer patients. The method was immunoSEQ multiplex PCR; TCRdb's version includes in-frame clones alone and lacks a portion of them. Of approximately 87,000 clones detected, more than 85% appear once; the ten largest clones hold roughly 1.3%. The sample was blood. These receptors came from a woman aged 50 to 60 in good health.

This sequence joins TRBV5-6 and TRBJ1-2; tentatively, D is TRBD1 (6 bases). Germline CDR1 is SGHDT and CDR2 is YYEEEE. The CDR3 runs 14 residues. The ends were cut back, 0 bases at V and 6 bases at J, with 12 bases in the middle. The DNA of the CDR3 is TGTGCCAGCAGCTTGGCTGGGGGCGTCAATGGCTACACCTTC. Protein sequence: CASSLAGGVNGYTF.

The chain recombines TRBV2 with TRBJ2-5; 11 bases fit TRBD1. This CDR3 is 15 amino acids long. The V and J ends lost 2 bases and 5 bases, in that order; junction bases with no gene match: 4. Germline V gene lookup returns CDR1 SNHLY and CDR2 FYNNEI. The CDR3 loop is CASSEIGQGAETQYF. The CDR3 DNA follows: TGTGCCAGCAGTGAAATCGGACAGGGGGCTGAGACCCAGTACTTC.

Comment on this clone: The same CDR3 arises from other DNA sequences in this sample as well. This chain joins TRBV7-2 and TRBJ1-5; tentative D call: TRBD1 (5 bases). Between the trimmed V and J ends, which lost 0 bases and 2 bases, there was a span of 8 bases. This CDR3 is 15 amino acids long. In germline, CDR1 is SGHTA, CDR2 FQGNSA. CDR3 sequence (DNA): TGTGCCAGCAGCTTAGCTAGGGGTGGCAATCAGCCCCAGCATTTT. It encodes CASSLARGGNQPQHF.

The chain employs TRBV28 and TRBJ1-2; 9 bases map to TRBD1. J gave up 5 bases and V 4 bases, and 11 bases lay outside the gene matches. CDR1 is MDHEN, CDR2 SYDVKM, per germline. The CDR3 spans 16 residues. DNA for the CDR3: TGTGCCAGCAGTTCAGGGACAGGGACGGGCCTATATGGCTACACCTTC. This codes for CASSSGTGTGLYGYTF.

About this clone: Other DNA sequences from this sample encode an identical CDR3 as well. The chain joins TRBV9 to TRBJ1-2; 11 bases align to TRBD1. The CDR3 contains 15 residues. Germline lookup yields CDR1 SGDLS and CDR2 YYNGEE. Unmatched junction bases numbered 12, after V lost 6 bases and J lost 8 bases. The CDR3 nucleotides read TGTGCCAGCACGCGAAGAGGACAGGGGGCGGGGGGCTACACCTTC. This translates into CASTRRGQGAGGYTF.

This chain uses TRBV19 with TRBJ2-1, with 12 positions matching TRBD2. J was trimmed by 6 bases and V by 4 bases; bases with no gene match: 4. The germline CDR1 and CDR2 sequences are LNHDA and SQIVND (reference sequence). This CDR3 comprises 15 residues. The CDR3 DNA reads TGTGCCAGTAGTACGACTAGCGGGAGAATCAATGAGCAGTTCTTC. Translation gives CASSTTSGRINEQFF. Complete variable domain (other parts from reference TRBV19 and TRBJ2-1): DGGITQSPKYLFRKEGQNVTLSCEQNLNHDAMYWYRQDPGQGLRLIYYSQIVNDFQKGDIAEGYSVSREKKESFPLTVTSAQKNPTAFYLCASSTTSGRINEQFFGPGTRLTVL.

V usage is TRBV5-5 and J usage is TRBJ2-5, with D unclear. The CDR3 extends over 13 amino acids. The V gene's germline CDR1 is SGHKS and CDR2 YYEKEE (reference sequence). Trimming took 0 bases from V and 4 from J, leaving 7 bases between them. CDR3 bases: TGTGCCAGCAGCTTGGCGACGCGAGAGACCCAGTACTTC. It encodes CASSLATRETQYF. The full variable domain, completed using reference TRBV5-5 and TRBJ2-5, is DAGVTQSPTHLIKTRGQQVTLRCSPISGHKSVSWYQQVLGQGPQFIFQYYEKEERGRGNFPDRFSARQFPNYSSELNVNALLLGDSALYLCASSLATRETQYFGPGTRLLVL.

The CDR3 region is CASSMAGRHTGELFF. In DNA form, the CDR3 reads TGTGCCAGTAGTATGGCAGGTAGACACACCGGGGAGCTGTTTTTT. V and J are TRBV19 and TRBJ2-2; D is undetermined. The CDR3 length is 15 residues. In germline, CDR1 is LNHDA, CDR2 SQIVND (reference sequence). V lost 3 bases, J lost 3 bases, and 11 bases lay in between.

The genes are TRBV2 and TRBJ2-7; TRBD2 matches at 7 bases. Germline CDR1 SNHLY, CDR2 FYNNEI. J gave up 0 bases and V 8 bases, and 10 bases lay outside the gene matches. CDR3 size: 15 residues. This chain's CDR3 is CASLGPASGSYEQYF. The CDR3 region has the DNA TGTGCCAGCCTTGGGCCGGCTAGCGGCTCCTACGAGCAGTACTTC.

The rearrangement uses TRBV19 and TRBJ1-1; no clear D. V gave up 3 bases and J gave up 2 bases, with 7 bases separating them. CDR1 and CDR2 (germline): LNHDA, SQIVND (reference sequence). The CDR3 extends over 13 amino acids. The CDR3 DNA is TGTGCCAGTAGTATCCCCCCCAACACTGAAGCTTTCTTT. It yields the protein CASSIPPNTEAFF.

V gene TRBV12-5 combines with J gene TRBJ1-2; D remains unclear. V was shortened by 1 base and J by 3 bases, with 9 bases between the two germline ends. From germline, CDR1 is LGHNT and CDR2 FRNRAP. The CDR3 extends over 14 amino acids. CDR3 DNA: TGTGCTAGTGGTTTGGGATCGGATTACTATGGCTACACCTTC. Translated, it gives CASGLGSDYYGYTF.

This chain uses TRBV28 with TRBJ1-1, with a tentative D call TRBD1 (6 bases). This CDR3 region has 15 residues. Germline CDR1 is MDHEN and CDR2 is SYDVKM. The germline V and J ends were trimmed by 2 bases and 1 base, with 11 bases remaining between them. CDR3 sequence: CASSLPGGENTEAFF. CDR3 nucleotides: TGTGCCAGCAGTTTACCTGGGGGCGAGAACACTGAAGCTTTCTTT.

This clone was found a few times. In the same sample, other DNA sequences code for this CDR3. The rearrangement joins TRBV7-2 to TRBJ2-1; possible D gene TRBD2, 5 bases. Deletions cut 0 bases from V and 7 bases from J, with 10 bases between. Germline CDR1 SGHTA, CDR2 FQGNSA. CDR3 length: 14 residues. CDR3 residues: CASSLAVRDNEQFF. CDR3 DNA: TGTGCCAGCAGCTTAGCGGTACGGGATAATGAGCAGTTCTTC.

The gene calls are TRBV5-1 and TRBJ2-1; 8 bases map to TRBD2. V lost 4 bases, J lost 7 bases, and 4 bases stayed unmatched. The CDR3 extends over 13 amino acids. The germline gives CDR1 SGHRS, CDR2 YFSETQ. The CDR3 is CASSGGRTNEQFF. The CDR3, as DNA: TGCGCCAGCAGCGGCGGGAGGACAAATGAGCAGTTCTTC.

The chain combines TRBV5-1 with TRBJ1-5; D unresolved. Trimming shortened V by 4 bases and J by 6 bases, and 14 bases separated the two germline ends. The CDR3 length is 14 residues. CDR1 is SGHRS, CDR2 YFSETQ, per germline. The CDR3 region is CASSPGAEGQPQHF. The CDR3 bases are TGCGCCAGCAGCCCCGGAGCAGAGGGTCAGCCCCAGCATTTT.

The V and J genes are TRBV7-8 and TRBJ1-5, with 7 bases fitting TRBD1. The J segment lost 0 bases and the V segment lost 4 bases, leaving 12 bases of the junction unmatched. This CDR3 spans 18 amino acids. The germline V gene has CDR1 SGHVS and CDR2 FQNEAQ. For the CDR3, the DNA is TGTGCCAGCAGCTCCGATGCCGGGACAGATTATAGCAATCAGCCCCAGCATTTT. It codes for CASSSDAGTDYSNQPQHF. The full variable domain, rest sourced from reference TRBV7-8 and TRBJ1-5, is GAGVSQSPRYKVAKRGQDVALRCDPISGHVSLFWYQQALGQGPEFLTYFQNEAQLDKSGLPSDRFFAERPEGSVSTLKIQRTQQEDSAVYLCASSSDAGTDYSNQPQHFGDGTRLSIL.

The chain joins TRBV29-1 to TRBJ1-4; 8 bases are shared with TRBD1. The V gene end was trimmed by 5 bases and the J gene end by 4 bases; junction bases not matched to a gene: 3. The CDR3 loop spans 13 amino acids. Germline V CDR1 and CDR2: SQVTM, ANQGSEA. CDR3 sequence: CSVRQGFNEKLFF. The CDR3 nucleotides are TGCAGCGTTCGACAGGGGTTTAATGAAAAACTGTTTTTT.

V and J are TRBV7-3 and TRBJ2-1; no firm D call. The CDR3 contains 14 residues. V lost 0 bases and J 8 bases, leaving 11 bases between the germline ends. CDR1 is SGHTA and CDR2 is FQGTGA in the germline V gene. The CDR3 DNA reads TGTGCCAGCAGCTTAACCGGAGAGCGTCATGAGCAGTTCTTC. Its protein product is CASSLTGERHEQFF.

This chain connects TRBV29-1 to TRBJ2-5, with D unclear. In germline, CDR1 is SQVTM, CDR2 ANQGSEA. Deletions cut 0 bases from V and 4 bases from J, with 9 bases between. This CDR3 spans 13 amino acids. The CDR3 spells CSVEDDWLETQYF. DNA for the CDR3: TGCAGCGTTGAAGATGACTGGCTAGAGACCCAGTACTTC.

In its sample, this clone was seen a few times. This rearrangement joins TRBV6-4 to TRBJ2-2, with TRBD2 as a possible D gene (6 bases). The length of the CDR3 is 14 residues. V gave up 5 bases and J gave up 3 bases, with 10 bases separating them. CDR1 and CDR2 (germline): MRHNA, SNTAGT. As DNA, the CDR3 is TGTGCCAGCAGTTTGAGCGGGTACACCGGGGAGCTGTTTTTT. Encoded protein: CASSLSGYTGELFF.

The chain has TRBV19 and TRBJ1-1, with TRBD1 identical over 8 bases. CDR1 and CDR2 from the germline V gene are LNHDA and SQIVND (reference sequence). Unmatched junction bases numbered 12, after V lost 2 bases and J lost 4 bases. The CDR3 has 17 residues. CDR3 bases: TGTGCCAGTAGTATATTAGGGGGGGACAGGTCGATCACTGAAGCTTTCTTT. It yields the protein CASSILGGDRSITEAFF. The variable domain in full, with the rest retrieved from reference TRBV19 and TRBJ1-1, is DGGITQSPKYLFRKEGQNVTLSCEQNLNHDAMYWYRQDPGQGLRLIYYSQIVNDFQKGDIAEGYSVSREKKESFPLTVTSAQKNPTAFYLCASSILGGDRSITEAFFGQGTRLTVV.